This T cell receptor (beta chain) originates from a study of regulatory T cells in long-lasting Graves disease (TCRdb year 2021). Regarding the research as a whole: Persistent Graves' disease was defined as antithyroid drug treatment for over 5 years with persistently positive TSH receptor autoantibodies. A total of around 35 samples were covered by TCR sequencing, comprising around 13 persistent and around 20 newly diagnosed Graves' disease patients. This study used TCR sequencing and RNA sequencing of peripheral blood to compare persistent Graves' disease patients against newly diagnosed Graves' disease patients. Antithyroid drugs had been taken for 8.5 to 12 years on average by persistent Graves' disease patients in the clinical cohort. The study was registered as a clinical trial and conducted in China. Points the paper makes about the study in general: Only the TCR beta chain was sequenced and analyzed. The authors noted that the small sample size was a limitation that may lower accuracy. Patients with persistent disease shared more public clonotypes (approximately 2,500) than newly diagnosed patients did (about 1,000). Compared with newly diagnosed patients, patients with persistent Graves' disease had lower TCR Shannon entropy and fewer highly expanded clones, which suggests clonal expansion. Preferential use of TRBV28, TRBJ1-2 and TRBJ2-5 was observed in persistent disease, whereas TRBV20-1 and TRBJ2-1 were favored in newly diagnosed disease. Because the primary lesion, thyroid tissue, could not be accessed, the study looked at peripheral blood alone.

Libraries were constructed by multiplex PCR. Sequencing used an Illumina HiSeq 4000. TCR beta libraries were built with iRepertoire HTBI primers and Arm-PCR amplification of CDR3 regions. Before sequencing, the PCR products went through gel purification. From the authors' description of their analysis: Gene usage analysis of CDR3 amino acid clonotypes relied on the approximately 60 TRBV and 12 to 15 TRBJ segments identified across samples. COPE and FqMerger were used to merge the filtered high-quality paired reads into contigs. BLAST was used to align contigs to IMGT TRBV, TRBD and TRBJ reference genes, with CDR3 defined following IMGT. Clonotypes above 0.1% frequency were classified as highly expanded clones. Shannon entropy served as the measure of repertoire diversity, while the Gini coefficient captured V-J evenness. A clonotype found in more than one individual was treated as public. Starting from the raw public reads, TCRdb applied fastp trimming at Q25, assembled clones with MiXCR and retained in-frame beta chains. Here each entry gathers all rows of one CDR3 protein and keeps the most common genes and DNA. The V and J calls were determined by TCRdb, not by the authors. The sample table records 400,000 to 500,000 distinct CDR3 sequences; about 22% of these occur just once. The ten largest account for under 15% of the sample.

The sample's time point label, decoded: persistent/refractory GD, antithyroid drugs over 5 years with positive TRAb. RNA was extracted from PBMCs in TRIzol for both TCR sequencing and RNA sequencing. The diagnosis of Graves' disease followed American Thyroid Association guidelines. Patients for the study were recruited at an endocrinology department in Xi'an, China. Each patient gave around 9 milliliters of peripheral blood, collected in an EDTA anticoagulant tube. PBMCs were isolated by Ficoll Paque Plus density gradient separation without further T cell sorting. An Agilent 2100 Bioanalyzer and agarose gel were used to assess RNA quality, and a NanoDrop 2000 was used to measure RNA concentration. From the cysteine up to the phenylalanine, the CDR3 has a length of 12 residues. Kept here is only the CDR3 DNA, which spans 36 bases and is read in frame from base 1. The germline V gene yields KGHDR for CDR1 and SFDVKD for CDR2. At the junction V is shortened by 3 bases and J by 8 bases, with 7 bases in between.

This clonotype was observed once. What this receptor recognizes is not known. The record has no base qualities; no much larger clone is one base away. A single read is weak support. The chain employs TRBV24-1 and TRBJ2-1; possibly the D gene is TRBD2, per 5 matching bases. This specimen consisted of peripheral blood mononuclear cells (PBMCs), obtained when the disease was refractory, from a patient treated with antithyroid drugs. The receptor comes from a female donor with Graves disease. The CDR3 in this case is CATSDRTDEQFF. The sequence in DNA is TGTGCCACCAGTGATCGGACTGATGAGCAGTTCTTC.